The subject of this entry is one T cell receptor beta chain. This specimen belongs to a study of immune characterization of retroperitoneal liposarcoma. TCRdb analysed the PCR reads with MiXCR anew, one entry per CDR3 protein. The sample holds some 3,000 distinct CDR3 sequences; 45% are singletons and the top ten take roughly 43%. CDR1 and CDR2 (germline): SGHVS, FNYEAQ. This CDR3 comprises 12 residues. With 5 bases removed from V and 8 bases from J, the gap between germline ends came to 12 bases. The chain joins TRBV7-6 to TRBJ1-1; weak D call: TRBD1 (6 bases). The sample was tumor tissue. This sequence was found in a male donor with retroperitoneal liposarcoma. The CDR3 DNA is TGTGCCAGCAGCCCCCCCGGGACAGAAGCTTTCTTT. Encoded protein: CASSPPGTEAFF. Complete variable domain (other parts from reference TRBV7-6 and TRBJ1-1): GAGVSQSPRYKVTKRGQDVALRCDPISGHVSLYWYRQALGQGPEFLTYFNYEAQQDKSGLPNDRFSAERPEGSISTLTIQRTEQRDSAMYRCASSPPGTEAFFGQGTRLTVV.